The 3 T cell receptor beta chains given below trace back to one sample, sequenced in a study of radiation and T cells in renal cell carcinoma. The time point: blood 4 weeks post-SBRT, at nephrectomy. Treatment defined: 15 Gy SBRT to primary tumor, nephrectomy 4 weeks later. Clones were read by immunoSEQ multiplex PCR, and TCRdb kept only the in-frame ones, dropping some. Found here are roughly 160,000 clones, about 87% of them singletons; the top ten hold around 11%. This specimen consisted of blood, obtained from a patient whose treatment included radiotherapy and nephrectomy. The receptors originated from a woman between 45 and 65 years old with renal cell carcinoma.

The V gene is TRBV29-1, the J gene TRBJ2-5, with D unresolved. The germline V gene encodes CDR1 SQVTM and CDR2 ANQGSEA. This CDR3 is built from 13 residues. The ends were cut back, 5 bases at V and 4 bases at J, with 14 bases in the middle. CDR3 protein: CSVLTRVGETQYF. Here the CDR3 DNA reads TGCAGCGTTCTGACAAGGGTTGGAGAGACCCAGTACTTC.

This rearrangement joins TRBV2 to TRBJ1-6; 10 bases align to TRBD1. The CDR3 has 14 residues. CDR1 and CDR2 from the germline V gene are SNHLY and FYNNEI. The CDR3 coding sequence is TGTGCGAGAAAGGGGACAGGGGACAGCTCACCCCTCCACTTT. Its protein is CARKGTGDSSPLHF.

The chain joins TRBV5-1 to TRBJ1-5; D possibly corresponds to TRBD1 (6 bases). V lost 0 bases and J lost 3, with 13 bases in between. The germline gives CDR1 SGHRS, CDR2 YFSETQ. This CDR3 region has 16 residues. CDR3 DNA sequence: TGCGCCAGCAGCTTGGGCCCGGACAGACTCAATCAGCCCCAGCATTTT. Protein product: CASSLGPDRLNQPQHF.